The rows below give T cell receptor beta chains drawn from one sample of a study of cytomegalovirus exposure and HLA in healthy donors. Clones were read by immunoSEQ multiplex PCR, and TCRdb kept only the in-frame ones, dropping some. There are roughly 110,000 clones in the sample; 82% occur only once, and roughly 2.5% lies in the top ten. Sequencing was carried out using PBMCs. These receptor sequences come from a man between 25 and 39 years old in good health and CMV-seropositive. CDR3s include the opening cysteine and the closing phenylalanine or tryptophan. A D gene is named only where the DNA matches it firmly. Clone size is stated in some rows and not others, as once, few, many or a class when expanded.

J gene: TRBJ2-7; D gene: .; clone size: .; V gene: TRBV19; CDR3 length: 14; CDR3 DNA: TGTGCCAGTAGTGGGAGAGGGCAGGCCTACGAGCAGTACTTC; CDR3 protein: CASSGRGQAYEQYF
J gene: TRBJ2-7; D gene: .; clone size: .; V gene: TRBV18; CDR3 length: 14; CDR3 DNA: TGTGCCAGCTCCCCGGGGCGGGGTACCTACGAGCAGTACTTC; CDR3 protein: CASSPGRGTYEQYF
J gene: TRBJ1-3; D gene: .; clone size: .; V gene: TRBV7-9; CDR3 length: 15; CDR3 DNA: TGTTCCAGCAGTCAAGCCGGAACAGTAGGAAACACCATATATTTT; CDR3 protein: CSSSQAGTVGNTIYF
J gene: TRBJ1-5; D gene: .; clone size: few; V gene: TRBV2; CDR3 length: 15; CDR3 DNA: TGTGCCAGCAAGCGGGACTTATCCTTGGGTCAGCCCCAGCATTTT; CDR3 protein: CASKRDLSLGQPQHF
J gene: TRBJ2-5; D gene: .; clone size: .; V gene: TRBV5-1; CDR3 length: 15; CDR3 DNA: TGCGCCAGCAGCTTGGCTCTCAGGGTCCAAGAGACCCAGTACTTC; CDR3 protein: CASSLALRVQETQYF
J gene: TRBJ1-3; D gene: .; clone size: .; V gene: TRBV9; CDR3 length: 13; CDR3 DNA: TGTGCCAGCAGCGTACTTGCTGGAAACACCATATATTTT; CDR3 protein: CASSVLAGNTIYF
J gene: TRBJ2-1; D gene: .; clone size: .; V gene: TRBV30; CDR3 length: 13; CDR3 DNA: TGTGCCTGGAAGTCAGGGGGGAACAATGAGCAGTTCTTC; CDR3 protein: CAWKSGGNNEQFF
J gene: TRBJ2-1; D gene: .; clone size: few; V gene: TRBV9; CDR3 length: 18; CDR3 DNA: TGTGCCAGCAGCGTTTCGTCCGTGGGGGGGGCCCACGTCAATGAGCAGTTCTTC; CDR3 protein: CASSVSSVGGAHVNEQFF
J gene: TRBJ2-7; D gene: TRBD2; clone size: .; V gene: TRBV7-8; CDR3 length: 16; CDR3 DNA: TGTGCCAGCAGCTTAAACCTAGCGGGGGTCTCCTACGAGCAGTACTTC; CDR3 protein: CASSLNLAGVSYEQYF
J gene: TRBJ2-2; D gene: TRBD1; clone size: .; V gene: TRBV7-2; CDR3 length: 15; CDR3 DNA: TGTGCCAGCAGCTTAGCGACAGGGTACACCGGGGAGCTGTTTTTT; CDR3 protein: CASSLATGYTGELFF
J gene: TRBJ2-7; D gene: .; clone size: .; V gene: TRBV6-5; CDR3 length: 13; CDR3 DNA: TGTGCCAGCAGACCACCAGGGTTCGACGAGCAGTACTTC; CDR3 protein: CASRPPGFDEQYF
J gene: TRBJ1-1; D gene: .; clone size: .; V gene: TRBV2; CDR3 length: 14; CDR3 DNA: TGTGCCAGCAGTGAGTTTGCCAGACAATCCAAAGCTTTCTTT; CDR3 protein: CASSEFARQSKAFF
J gene: TRBJ2-5; D gene: .; clone size: .; V gene: TRBV5-6; CDR3 length: 15; CDR3 DNA: TGTGCCAGCAGCTTACTTTCACAGCTCCAAGAGACCCAGTACTTC; CDR3 protein: CASSLLSQLQETQYF
J gene: TRBJ2-2; D gene: .; clone size: .; V gene: TRBV19; CDR3 length: 16; CDR3 DNA: TGTGCCAGTAAAAGTACGGCAACTACGAACACCGGGGAGCTGTTTTTT; CDR3 protein: CASKSTATTNTGELFF
J gene: TRBJ1-3; D gene: TRBD1; clone size: .; V gene: TRBV27; CDR3 length: 14; CDR3 DNA: TGTGCCAGCAGCGTCACAGGGGGAGGAAACACCATATATTTT; CDR3 protein: CASSVTGGGNTIYF
J gene: TRBJ1-6; D gene: .; clone size: .; V gene: TRBV4-1; CDR3 length: 15; CDR3 DNA: TGCGCCAGCAGCCAGAGCGGACAGCAGAATTCACCCCTCCACTTT; CDR3 protein: CASSQSGQQNSPLHF
J gene: TRBJ2-7; D gene: TRBD1; clone size: .; V gene: TRBV19; CDR3 length: 16; CDR3 DNA: TGTGCCAGTAAAATAAGGAGAGGGGGCACCTGCTACGAGCAGTACTTC; CDR3 protein: CASKIRRGGTCYEQYF
J gene: TRBJ2-7; D gene: .; clone size: .; V gene: TRBV6-5; CDR3 length: 11; CDR3 DNA: TGTGTCTCAAGCCAGGGGGGCGAGCAGTACTTC; CDR3 protein: CVSSQGGEQYF
J gene: TRBJ1-2; D gene: .; clone size: .; V gene: TRBV6-5; CDR3 length: 14; CDR3 DNA: TGTGCCAGCAGTTCTAATCGTCCCAACTATGGCTACACCTTC; CDR3 protein: CASSSNRPNYGYTF
J gene: TRBJ2-1; D gene: .; clone size: .; V gene: TRBV6-5; CDR3 length: 16; CDR3 DNA: TGTGCCAGCAGTTACTCGGGGAGTAGCTCCTACAATGAGCAGTTCTTC; CDR3 protein: CASSYSGSSSYNEQFF
J gene: TRBJ2-7; D gene: TRBD1; clone size: .; V gene: TRBV18; CDR3 length: 13; CDR3 DNA: TGTGCCAGCTCACCGGCAGGGGGAGTCGAGCAGTACTTC; CDR3 protein: CASSPAGGVEQYF
J gene: TRBJ1-1; D gene: TRBD1; clone size: .; V gene: TRBV5-4; CDR3 length: 17; CDR3 DNA: TGTGCCAGCAGTCCGCTGCCCCAGACAGGGGCGAACACTGAAGCTTTCTTT; CDR3 protein: CASSPLPQTGANTEAFF
J gene: TRBJ2-3; D gene: TRBD1; clone size: .; V gene: TRBV2; CDR3 length: 16; CDR3 DNA: TGTGCCAGCAGGTCAGGGGGCAGTCTTTCGACAGATACGCAGTATTTT; CDR3 protein: CASRSGGSLSTDTQYF
J gene: TRBJ2-4; D gene: .; clone size: .; V gene: TRBV1; CDR3 length: 14; CDR3 DNA: TGCACCTTCATAACCCGGGAGAGCAAAAACAGTCAGTACTTC; CDR3 protein: CTFITRESKNSQYF
J gene: TRBJ1-1; D gene: TRBD1; clone size: .; V gene: TRBV7-6; CDR3 length: 12; CDR3 DNA: TGTGCCAGCAGCTCAGGGGGCACTGAAGCTTTCTTT; CDR3 protein: CASSSGGTEAFF
J gene: TRBJ1-2; D gene: .; clone size: .; V gene: TRBV7-2; CDR3 length: 15; CDR3 DNA: TGTGCCAGCAGCTTAGCGCTTCAGGGGAGGGGTGGCTACACCTTC; CDR3 protein: CASSLALQGRGGYTF
J gene: TRBJ2-7; D gene: .; clone size: once; V gene: TRBV6-1; CDR3 length: 14; CDR3 DNA: TGTGCCAGCAGTGAAGTTCCGGTTATCTACGAGCAGTACTTC; CDR3 protein: CASSEVPVIYEQYF
J gene: TRBJ1-2; D gene: TRBD1; clone size: few; V gene: TRBV10-2; CDR3 length: 14; CDR3 DNA: TGCGCCAGCAGCAGGGACAGGGTTGTTGATGGCTACACCTTC; CDR3 protein: CASSRDRVVDGYTF
J gene: TRBJ1-1; D gene: .; clone size: .; V gene: TRBV7-3; CDR3 length: 13; CDR3 DNA: TGTGCCAGCAGCTTGGCAGAGAACACTGAAGCTTTCTTT; CDR3 protein: CASSLAENTEAFF
J gene: TRBJ2-5; D gene: .; clone size: .; V gene: TRBV9; CDR3 length: 13; CDR3 DNA: TGTGCCTCGAAGAGGGAGGTGGATGAGACCCAGTACTTC; CDR3 protein: CASKREVDETQYF
J gene: TRBJ2-7; D gene: .; clone size: .; V gene: TRBV29-1; CDR3 length: 10; CDR3 DNA: TGCAGCGTCGCACATGACGAGCAGTACTTC; CDR3 protein: CSVAHDEQYF
J gene: TRBJ1-1; D gene: .; clone size: .; V gene: TRBV2; CDR3 length: 16; CDR3 DNA: TGTGCCAGCAGTTATAGATCAGGATTCCTGAACACTGAAGCTTTCTTT; CDR3 protein: CASSYRSGFLNTEAFF
J gene: TRBJ2-5; D gene: TRBD2; clone size: .; V gene: TRBV4-1; CDR3 length: 15; CDR3 DNA: TGCGCCAGCAGCCCCCTAGCGGGGGGGCCTGAGACCCAGTACTTC; CDR3 protein: CASSPLAGGPETQYF
J gene: TRBJ1-1; D gene: .; clone size: .; V gene: TRBV7-3; CDR3 length: 13; CDR3 DNA: TGTGCCAGCAGCGGGCAGGGGAACACTGAAGCTTTCTTT; CDR3 protein: CASSGQGNTEAFF
J gene: TRBJ1-2; D gene: .; clone size: .; V gene: TRBV5-5; CDR3 length: 14; CDR3 DNA: TGTGCCAGCAGCTTGGAAGGGGTGAGCTATGGCTACACCTTC; CDR3 protein: CASSLEGVSYGYTF
J gene: TRBJ2-2; D gene: .; clone size: .; V gene: TRBV9; CDR3 length: 15; CDR3 DNA: TGTGCCAGCAGCGCCGTCCCAGGAGGGCCCGGGGAGCTGTTTTTT; CDR3 protein: CASSAVPGGPGELFF
J gene: TRBJ2-7; D gene: .; clone size: .; V gene: TRBV10-1; CDR3 length: 14; CDR3 DNA: TGCGCCAGCAGTGGTGGGACACCCGCCTACGAGCAGTACTTC; CDR3 protein: CASSGGTPAYEQYF
J gene: TRBJ1-1; D gene: .; clone size: .; V gene: TRBV15; CDR3 length: 15; CDR3 DNA: TGTGCCACCAGCAGAGGCGGACACCAGAACACTGAAGCTTTCTTT; CDR3 protein: CATSRGGHQNTEAFF
J gene: TRBJ1-2; D gene: .; clone size: .; V gene: TRBV18; CDR3 length: 14; CDR3 DNA: TGTGCCAGCTCACCACCGGGACAACTCCGGGGCTACACCTTC; CDR3 protein: CASSPPGQLRGYTF
J gene: TRBJ2-3; D gene: .; clone size: .; V gene: TRBV27; CDR3 length: 15; CDR3 DNA: TGTGCCAGCAGAAAACAGGGAGTCAGCACAGATACGCAGTATTTT; CDR3 protein: CASRKQGVSTDTQYF
J gene: TRBJ1-2; D gene: .; clone size: once; V gene: TRBV6-6; CDR3 length: 11; CDR3 DNA: TGTGCCAGTGGACAGCGGGAGGGCTACACCTTC; CDR3 protein: CASGQREGYTF
J gene: TRBJ1-6; D gene: .; clone size: few; V gene: TRBV6-5; CDR3 length: 12; CDR3 DNA: TGTGCCAGCAGTTACCTTTATTCACCCCTCCACTTT; CDR3 protein: CASSYLYSPLHF
J gene: TRBJ2-5; D gene: TRBD2; clone size: .; V gene: TRBV4-2; CDR3 length: 15; CDR3 DNA: TGTGCCAGCAGCCAAGACATGGGCGGGGGAGAGACCCAGTACTTC; CDR3 protein: CASSQDMGGGETQYF
J gene: TRBJ1-1; D gene: .; clone size: .; V gene: TRBV27; CDR3 length: 14; CDR3 DNA: TGTGCCAGCAGGCCCGAATTTCAGGGGCCTGAAGCTTTCTTT; CDR3 protein: CASRPEFQGPEAFF
J gene: TRBJ2-7; D gene: TRBD1; clone size: .; V gene: TRBV11-3; CDR3 length: 15; CDR3 DNA: TGTGCCAGCAGCTTAGACGGGACAGGAAACTACGAGCAGTACTTC; CDR3 protein: CASSLDGTGNYEQYF
J gene: TRBJ1-3; D gene: .; clone size: once; V gene: TRBV4-1; CDR3 length: 16; CDR3 DNA: TGCGCCAGCAGCCAAGAGGGTGCACAGGCTGGAAACACCATATATTTT; CDR3 protein: CASSQEGAQAGNTIYF
J gene: TRBJ2-4; D gene: .; clone size: .; V gene: TRBV14; CDR3 length: 16; CDR3 DNA: TGTGCCAGCAGCCAAATGGGAGAGGTAGCCAAAAACATTCAGTACTTC; CDR3 protein: CASSQMGEVAKNIQYF
J gene: TRBJ2-5; D gene: TRBD1; clone size: once; V gene: TRBV11-2; CDR3 length: 16; CDR3 DNA: TGTGCCAGCAGCACATACAGGGGGCTTGCGGTAGAGACCCAGTACTTC; CDR3 protein: CASSTYRGLAVETQYF
J gene: TRBJ2-3; D gene: .; clone size: once; V gene: TRBV19; CDR3 length: 15; CDR3 DNA: TGTGCCAGTAGCCTCCCGGCAGGCCCTGTGGATACGCAGTATTTT; CDR3 protein: CASSLPAGPVDTQYF
J gene: TRBJ2-3; D gene: .; clone size: once; V gene: TRBV7-2; CDR3 length: 15; CDR3 DNA: TGTGCCAGCAGCTCGTACCGGGACACCCAGAGTCAGGAGTATTTT; CDR3 protein: CASSSYRDTQSQEYF
J gene: TRBJ1-2; D gene: TRBD1; clone size: .; V gene: TRBV4-1; CDR3 length: 18; CDR3 DNA: TGCGCCAGCAGCTTAATTCAGCTACAGGGGGGAACAAACTATGGCTACACCTTC; CDR3 protein: CASSLIQLQGGTNYGYTF
J gene: TRBJ1-6; D gene: .; clone size: .; V gene: TRBV5-4; CDR3 length: 17; CDR3 DNA: TGTGCCAGCAGCCCGTCGACAGGAGCTCCGATGGAATCACCCCTCCACTTT; CDR3 protein: CASSPSTGAPMESPLHF
J gene: TRBJ1-2; D gene: .; clone size: .; V gene: TRBV6-5; CDR3 length: 13; CDR3 DNA: TGTGCCAGCAGGCGGACAGACATCTATGGCTACACCTTC; CDR3 protein: CASRRTDIYGYTF
J gene: TRBJ1-2; D gene: TRBD1; clone size: .; V gene: TRBV14; CDR3 length: 14; CDR3 DNA: TGTGCCAGCAGCCAAGTACAGGGGTGGAATGGCTACACCTTC; CDR3 protein: CASSQVQGWNGYTF
J gene: TRBJ1-1; D gene: .; clone size: once; V gene: TRBV5-1; CDR3 length: 13; CDR3 DNA: TGCGCCAGCAGACGGGTGACGAACACTGAAGCTTTCTTT; CDR3 protein: CASRRVTNTEAFF
J gene: TRBJ1-3; D gene: .; clone size: .; V gene: TRBV9; CDR3 length: 16; CDR3 DNA: TGTGCCAGCAGCGTAGGGGACATCGGGTCTGGAAACACCATATATTTT; CDR3 protein: CASSVGDIGSGNTIYF
J gene: TRBJ2-6; D gene: TRBD2; clone size: few; V gene: TRBV4-2; CDR3 length: 17; CDR3 DNA: TGTGCCAGCAGCCAAGTAGCGGGGGGATCGGGGGCCAACGGCCTGACTTTC; CDR3 protein: CASSQVAGGSGANGLTF
J gene: TRBJ2-5; D gene: TRBD1; clone size: .; V gene: TRBV18; CDR3 length: 14; CDR3 DNA: TGTGCCAGCTCACTCGCAGGGGGAGAAGAGACCCAGTACTTC; CDR3 protein: CASSLAGGEETQYF
J gene: TRBJ2-7; D gene: .; clone size: .; V gene: TRBV19; CDR3 length: 14; CDR3 DNA: TGTGCCAGTAGTATAGATCTCAGGGGATACGAGCAGTACTTC; CDR3 protein: CASSIDLRGYEQYF